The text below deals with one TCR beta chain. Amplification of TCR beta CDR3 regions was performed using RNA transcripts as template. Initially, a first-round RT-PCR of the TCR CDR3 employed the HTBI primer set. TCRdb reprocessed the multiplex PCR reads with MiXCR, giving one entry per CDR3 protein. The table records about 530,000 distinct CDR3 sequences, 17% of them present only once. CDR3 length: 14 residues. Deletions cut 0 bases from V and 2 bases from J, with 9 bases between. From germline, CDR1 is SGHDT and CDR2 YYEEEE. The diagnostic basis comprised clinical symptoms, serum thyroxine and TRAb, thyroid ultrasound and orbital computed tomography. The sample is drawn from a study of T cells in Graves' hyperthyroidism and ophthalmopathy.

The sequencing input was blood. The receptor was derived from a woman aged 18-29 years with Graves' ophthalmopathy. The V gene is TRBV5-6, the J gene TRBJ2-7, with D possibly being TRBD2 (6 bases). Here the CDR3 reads CASSLATRTYEQYF. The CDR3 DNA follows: TGTGCCAGCAGCTTGGCGACTAGGACCTACGAGCAGTACTTC.